A single sample is the source of the 18 T cell receptor beta chains below, sequenced in a study of blood T cell repertoires in COVID-19. The method was immunoSEQ multiplex PCR; TCRdb's version includes in-frame clones alone and lacks a portion of them. The sample lists 270,000 or so clones, 80% to 90% occurring once. Material: PBMCs or T cells enriched from blood (not recorded which). The receptors originated from a woman aged 45-59 years who had been exposed to COVID-19.

The chain has TRBV6-1 and TRBJ2-6; 8 nucleotides line up with TRBD1. The CDR3 runs to 19 residues. V was pared by 1 base and J by 1 base, with 9 bases of the junction left unmatched. CDR1 and CDR2 (germline): MNHNS, SASEGT. This chain's CDR3 is CASSEEDRVLISGANVLTF. For the CDR3, the DNA is TGTGCCAGCAGTGAAGAGGACAGGGTTCTTATTTCTGGGGCCAACGTCCTGACTTTC.

The V and J genes are TRBV12-3 or TRBV12-4 and TRBJ1-3; D not resolved. The CDR3 covers 12 residues. V was pared by 0 bases and J by 11 bases, with 8 bases between. The CDR3 DNA reads as TGTGCCAGCAGTTTAGCGAACACCGCCATATATTTT. Its protein product is CASSLANTAIYF.

This clone was counted once. The chain employs TRBV19 and TRBJ1-3; possible D gene TRBD1, 5 bases. Trimming shortened V by 3 bases and J by 6 bases, and 12 bases separated the two germline ends. There are 14 residues in the CDR3. Germline loops: CDR1 LNHDA, CDR2 SQIVND (reference sequence). The CDR3 DNA sequence: TGTGCCAGTAGTATCGGAGGGGTTGCAAACACCATATATTTT. Translation gives CASSIGGVANTIYF.

The chain combines TRBV4-3 with TRBJ1-4; D perhaps matches TRBD1 (5 bases). Germline-derived CDR1 and CDR2 are LGHNA and YSLEER. Trimming took off 0 bases at V and 0 bases at J, with 8 bases between the two ends. The CDR3 is 16 amino acids. CDR3 DNA sequence: TGCGCCAGCAGCCAAGATGGAGGGGCAACTAATGAAAAACTGTTTTTT. Residues: CASSQDGGATNEKLFF.

CDR3 in DNA: TGTGCCAGTAGTATTGGGCCCCGGGGGGCCGGCTACAATGAGCAGTTCTTC. Amino acids: CASSIGPRGAGYNEQFF. The chain carries TRBV19 and TRBJ2-1; tentative D call: TRBD2 (7 bases). The CDR3 runs to 17 residues. Germline assignment: CDR1 LNHDA and CDR2 SQIVND (reference sequence). The germline V and J ends were trimmed by 3 bases and 3 bases, with 18 bases remaining between them. Variable domain in full (rest from reference TRBV19 and TRBJ2-1): DGGITQSPKYLFRKEGQNVTLSCEQNLNHDAMYWYRQDPGQGLRLIYYSQIVNDFQKGDIAEGYSVSREKKESFPLTVTSAQKNPTAFYLCASSIGPRGAGYNEQFFGPGTRLTVL.

Notes on this clone: The sample contains more than one DNA sequence encoding this CDR3. V and J are TRBV7-9 and TRBJ1-1; the D gene is possibly TRBD1 (6 bases). V was trimmed by 5 bases and J by 1 base, leaving 11 bases between them. The CDR3 extends over 14 amino acids. Germline values: CDR1 SEHNR, CDR2 FQNEAQ (reference sequence). This CDR3 is CASSLLGGNTEAFF. Here the CDR3 DNA reads TGTGCCAGCAGCCTCTTAGGGGGGAACACTGAAGCTTTCTTT.

This chain connects TRBV29-1 to TRBJ1-5; TRBD1 agrees at 10 bases. The CDR3 spans 21 residues. J gave up 0 bases and V 3 bases, and 20 bases lay outside the gene matches. The germline CDR1 and CDR2 sequences are SQVTM and ANQGSEA. DNA of the CDR3: TGCAGCGTTGAGAGTCCAGGGAGGTTCAAATGGGACAGGGGTAGCAATCAGCCCCAGCATTTT. Protein sequence: CSVESPGRFKWDRGSNQPQHF.

This clone was counted between two and nine times. The chain carries TRBV13 and TRBJ2-1; 10 bases align to TRBD2. The CDR3 is 18 amino acids. CDR1 is PRHDT, CDR2 FYEKMQ, per germline (reference sequence). With V trimmed by 2 bases and J by 7 bases, 14 bases remained unmatched. The DNA of the CDR3 is TGTGCCAGCAGCTTAACTTCCGGGAAGCGGGGGGGTAGTAATGAGCAGTTCTTC. Translated: CASSLTSGKRGGSNEQFF. Using reference TRBV13 and TRBJ2-1 for the parts outside the CDR3, the full variable domain is AAGVIQSPRHLIKEKRETATLKCYPIPRHDTVYWYQQGPGQDPQFLISFYEKMQSDKGSIPDRFSAQQFSDYHSELNMSSLELGDSALYFCASSLTSGKRGGSNEQFFGPGTRLTVL.

In this sample, this clone turned up once. The genes are TRBV6-6 and TRBJ2-5, with D maybe TRBD2 (6 bases). V was clipped by 3 bases and J by 5 bases, with 16 bases between them. In germline, CDR1 is MNHNY, CDR2 SVGAGI (reference sequence). The CDR3 contains 15 residues. The CDR3 loop reads CASSYGPRGRETQYF. As DNA, the CDR3 is TGTGCCAGCAGTTATGGTCCGCGGGGTCGGGAGACCCAGTACTTC.

The V call is TRBV6-2 or TRBV6-3, the J call TRBJ2-4; a possible D gene is TRBD1 (5 bases). The germline V and J ends were trimmed by 4 bases and 1 base, with 11 bases remaining between them. Germline CDR1 reads MNHEY; CDR2 reads SVGEGT. The CDR3 totals 15 residues. DNA for the CDR3: TGTGCCAGCAGTTCCCCCAGGGTGGCCAAAAACATTCAGTACTTC. As protein: CASSSPRVAKNIQYF.

The chain couples TRBV7-6 to TRBJ1-3; no firm D call. Germline V gene sequence: CDR1 SGHVS, CDR2 FNYEAQ. The V gene lost 0 bases and the J gene lost 0 bases, with 12 bases spanning the gap. The CDR3 is 17 residues long. The CDR3, as DNA: TGTGCCAGCAGCTTAGCAGTCCCCGGGGTCTCTGGAAACACCATATATTTT. Its protein product is CASSLAVPGVSGNTIYF. The whole variable domain, filled in from reference TRBV7-6 and TRBJ1-3, reads GAGVSQSPRYKVTKRGQDVALRCDPISGHVSLYWYRQALGQGPEFLTYFNYEAQQDKSGLPNDRFSAERPEGSISTLTIQRTEQRDSAMYRCASSLAVPGVSGNTIYFGEGSWLTVV.

The V and J genes are TRBV12-5 and TRBJ1-1; perhaps TRBD1 as D (6 bases). Germline V lookup: CDR1 LGHNT, CDR2 FRNRAP. V was pared by 5 bases and J by 7 bases, with 14 bases between. The CDR3 is 13 amino acids. The CDR3 region has the DNA TGTGCTAGTGGTCCTAAACAGGGCCTTGAAGCTTTCTTT. This sequence encodes CASGPKQGLEAFF.

The sample holds one count of this clone. The chain is built from TRBV7-9 and TRBJ1-2, with 7 bases aligning to TRBD1. The CDR3 length is 15 residues. V lost 3 bases, J lost 1 base, and 5 bases stayed unmatched. The germline V gene encodes CDR1 SEHNR and CDR2 FQNEAQ (reference sequence). Here the CDR3 reads CASSFPRDSNYGYTF. The CDR3 nucleotides are TGTGCCAGCAGCTTCCCCCGGGACAGTAACTATGGCTACACCTTC.

The chain recombines TRBV5-1 with TRBJ2-7; 8 positions agree with TRBD2. Looked up from germline, CDR1 is SGHRS and CDR2 is YFSETQ. CDR3 length equals 14 residues. The trim removed 2 bases at V and 6 bases at J, leaving 7 bases unmatched. This CDR3 is CASSFSGAAGEQYF. CDR3 nucleotides: TGCGCCAGCAGCTTTAGCGGGGCGGCGGGCGAGCAGTACTTC.

The chain uses TRBV19 and TRBJ1-5; tentatively, D is TRBD1 (6 bases). The CDR3 totals 16 residues. Germline CDR1 LNHDA, CDR2 SQIVND (reference sequence). V lost 4 bases and J 4 bases, leaving 17 bases between the germline ends. CDR3 sequence: CASSSLGQSLNQPQHF. CDR3 nucleotide sequence: TGTGCCAGTAGTAGCCTCGGACAGAGCCTTAATCAGCCCCAGCATTTT.

The rearrangement links TRBV28 to TRBJ1-2; 8 bases line up with TRBD1. J was trimmed by 9 bases and V by 8 bases; bases with no gene match: 14. Germline CDR1 is MDHEN and CDR2 is SYDVKM. This CDR3 contains 14 residues. CDR3 nucleotides: TGTGCCAGCTCTCCTGGCGGGACAGGTCTACGCTACACCTTC. Translating gives CASSPGGTGLRYTF.

The V call is TRBV5-1, the J call TRBJ1-2, with 8 bases identical to TRBD1. The V segment lost 3 bases and the J segment 3 bases; nucleotides outside the gene matches: 4. CDR1 SGHRS and CDR2 YFSETQ come from the germline V gene. The CDR3 covers 14 residues. CDR3 region: CASSSGGRDYGYTF. The CDR3 DNA reads as TGCGCCAGCAGCTCAGGGGGCCGGGACTATGGCTACACCTTC. Combining the CDR3 with reference TRBV5-1 and TRBJ1-2 gives the whole variable domain KAGVTQTPRYLIKTRGQQVTLSCSPISGHRSVSWYQQTPGQGLQFLFEYFSETQRNKGNFPGRFSGRQFSNSRSEMNVSTLELGDSALYLCASSSGGRDYGYTFGSGTRLTVV.

The chain combines TRBV23-1 with TRBJ2-7; 9 bases fit TRBD1. TRBV23-1 is flagged as an ORF with uncertain function. The CDR3 sequence is 13 residues long. The ends lost 8 bases at V and 2 bases at J; junction bases unmatched: 4. CDR3 region: CASLDRGTYEQYF. The DNA for the CDR3 is TGCGCCAGCTTGGACAGGGGAACCTACGAGCAGTACTTC.